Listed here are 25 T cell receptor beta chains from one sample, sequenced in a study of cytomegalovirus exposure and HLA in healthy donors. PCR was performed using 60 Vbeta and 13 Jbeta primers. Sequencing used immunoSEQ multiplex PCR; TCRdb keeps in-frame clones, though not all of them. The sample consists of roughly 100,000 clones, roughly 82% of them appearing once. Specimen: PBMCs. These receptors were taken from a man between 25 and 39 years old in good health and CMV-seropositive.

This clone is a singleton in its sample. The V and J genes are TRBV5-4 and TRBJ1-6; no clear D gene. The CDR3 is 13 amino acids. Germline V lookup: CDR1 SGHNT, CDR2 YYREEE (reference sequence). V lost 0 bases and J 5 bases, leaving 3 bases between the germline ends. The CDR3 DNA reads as TGTGCCAGCAGCTTGGCGGATAATTCACCCCTCCACTTT. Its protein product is CASSLADNSPLHF.

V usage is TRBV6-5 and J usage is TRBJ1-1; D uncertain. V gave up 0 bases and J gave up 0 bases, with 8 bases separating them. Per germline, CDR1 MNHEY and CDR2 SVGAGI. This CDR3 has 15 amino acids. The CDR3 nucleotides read TGTGCCAGCAGTTACTCGATCGGGGTGAACACTGAAGCTTTCTTT. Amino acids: CASSYSIGVNTEAFF.

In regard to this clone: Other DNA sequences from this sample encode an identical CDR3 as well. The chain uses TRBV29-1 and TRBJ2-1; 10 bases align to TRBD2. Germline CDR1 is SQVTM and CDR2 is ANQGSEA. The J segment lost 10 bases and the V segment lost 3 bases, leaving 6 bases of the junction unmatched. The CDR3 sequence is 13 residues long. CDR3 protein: CSVEGLAGDEQFF. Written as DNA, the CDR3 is TGCAGCGTTGAGGGGCTAGCGGGAGACGAGCAGTTCTTC.

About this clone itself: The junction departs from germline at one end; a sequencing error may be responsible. This CDR3 is CASNLQGAYEQYF. CDR3 DNA sequence: TGTGCCAGCAACTTACAGGGGGCTTACGAGCAGTACTTC. This chain connects TRBV7-2 to TRBJ2-7; 9 bases line up with TRBD1. CDR1 is SGHTA, CDR2 FQGNSA, per germline. The CDR3 sequence is 13 residues long.

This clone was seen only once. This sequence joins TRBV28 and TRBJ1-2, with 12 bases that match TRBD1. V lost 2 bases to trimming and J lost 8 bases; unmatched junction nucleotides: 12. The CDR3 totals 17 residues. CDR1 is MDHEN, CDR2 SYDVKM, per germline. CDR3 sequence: CASSLRSSGTGGRGYTF. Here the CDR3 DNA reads TGTGCCAGCAGTTTAAGGTCTTCCGGGACAGGGGGCAGGGGCTACACCTTC.

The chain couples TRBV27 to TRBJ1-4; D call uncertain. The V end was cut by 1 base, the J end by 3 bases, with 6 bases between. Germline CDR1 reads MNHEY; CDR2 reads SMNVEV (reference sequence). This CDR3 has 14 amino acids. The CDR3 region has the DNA TGTGCCAGCAGTTTATGGGCGTCTAATGAAAAACTGTTTTTT. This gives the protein CASSLWASNEKLFF.

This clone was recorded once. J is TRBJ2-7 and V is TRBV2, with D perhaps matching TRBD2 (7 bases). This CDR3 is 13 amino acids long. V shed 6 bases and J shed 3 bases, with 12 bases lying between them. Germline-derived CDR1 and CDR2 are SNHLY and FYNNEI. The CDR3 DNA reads TGTGCCAGCAGAGGGGGGGGCGGCTACGAGCAGTACTTC. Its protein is CASRGGGGYEQYF.

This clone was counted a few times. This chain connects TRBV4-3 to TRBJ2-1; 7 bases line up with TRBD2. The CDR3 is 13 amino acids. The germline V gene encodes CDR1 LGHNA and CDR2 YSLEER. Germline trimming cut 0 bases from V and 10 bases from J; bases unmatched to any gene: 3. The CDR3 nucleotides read TGCGCCAGCAGCCAAGATCTAGCGGAGGAGCAGTTCTTC. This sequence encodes CASSQDLAEEQFF.

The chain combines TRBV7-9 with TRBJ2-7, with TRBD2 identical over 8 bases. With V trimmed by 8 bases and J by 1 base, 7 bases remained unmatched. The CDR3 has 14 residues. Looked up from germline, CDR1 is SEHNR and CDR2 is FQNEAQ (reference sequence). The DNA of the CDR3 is TGTGCCAGCGGACTGGCGGGAGGATCCTACGAGCAGTACTTC. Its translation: CASGLAGGSYEQYF. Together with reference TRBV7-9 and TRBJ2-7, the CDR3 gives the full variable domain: DTGVSQNPRHKITKRGQNVTFRCDPISEHNRLYWYRQTLGQGPEFLTYFQNEAQLEKSRLLSDRFSAERPKGSFSTLEIQRTEQGDSAMYLCASGLAGGSYEQYFGPGTRLTVT.

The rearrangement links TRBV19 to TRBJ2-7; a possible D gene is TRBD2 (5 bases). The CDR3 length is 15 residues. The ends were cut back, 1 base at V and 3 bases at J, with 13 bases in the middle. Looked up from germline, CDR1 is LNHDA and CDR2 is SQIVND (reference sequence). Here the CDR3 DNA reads TGTGCCAGTAGTATAGTTGGCCCGGGGAACTACGAGCAGTACTTC. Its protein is CASSIVGPGNYEQYF.

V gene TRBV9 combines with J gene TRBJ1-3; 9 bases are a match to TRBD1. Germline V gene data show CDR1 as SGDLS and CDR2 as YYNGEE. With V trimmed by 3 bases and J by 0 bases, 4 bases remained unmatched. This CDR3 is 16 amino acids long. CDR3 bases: TGTGCCAGCAGCGCGGGACAGGGATTCTCTGGAAACACCATATATTTT. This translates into CASSAGQGFSGNTIYF.

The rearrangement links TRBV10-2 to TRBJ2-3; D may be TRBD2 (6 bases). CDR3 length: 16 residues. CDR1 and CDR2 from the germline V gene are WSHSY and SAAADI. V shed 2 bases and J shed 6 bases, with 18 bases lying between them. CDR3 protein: CASSEPPSEWGDTQYF. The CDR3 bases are TGCGCCAGCAGTGAGCCTCCTAGCGAGTGGGGGGATACGCAGTATTTT.

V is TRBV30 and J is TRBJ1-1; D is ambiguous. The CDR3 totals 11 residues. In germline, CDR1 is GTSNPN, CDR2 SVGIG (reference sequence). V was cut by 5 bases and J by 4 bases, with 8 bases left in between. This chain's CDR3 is CAWARSTEAFF. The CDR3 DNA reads TGTGCCTGGGCAAGGAGCACTGAAGCTTTCTTT. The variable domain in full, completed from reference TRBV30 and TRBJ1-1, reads SQTIHQWPATLVQPVGSPLSLECTVEGTSNPNLYWYRQAAGRGLQLLFYSVGIGQISSEVPQNLSASRPQDRQFILSSKKLLLSDSGFYLCAWARSTEAFFGQGTRLTVV.

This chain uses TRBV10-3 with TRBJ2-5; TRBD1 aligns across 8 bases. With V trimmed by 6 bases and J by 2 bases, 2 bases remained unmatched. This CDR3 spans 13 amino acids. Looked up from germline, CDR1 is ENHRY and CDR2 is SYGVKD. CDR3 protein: CAIRGQVQETQYF. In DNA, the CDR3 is TGTGCCATCAGGGGACAGGTTCAAGAGACCCAGTACTTC.

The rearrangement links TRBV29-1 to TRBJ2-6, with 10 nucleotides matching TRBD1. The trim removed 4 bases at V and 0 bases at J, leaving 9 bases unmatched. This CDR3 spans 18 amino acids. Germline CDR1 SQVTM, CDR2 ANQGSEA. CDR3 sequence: CSVGGLGQGDSGANVLTF. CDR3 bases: TGCAGCGTTGGAGGGTTAGGACAGGGGGACTCTGGGGCCAACGTCCTGACTTTC.

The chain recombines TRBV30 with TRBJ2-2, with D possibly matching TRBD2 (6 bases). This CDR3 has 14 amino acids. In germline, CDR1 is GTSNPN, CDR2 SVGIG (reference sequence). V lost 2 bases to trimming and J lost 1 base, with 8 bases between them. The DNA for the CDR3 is TGTGCCTGGAGTTCCGGGAGGAACACCGGGGAGCTGTTTTTT. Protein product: CAWSSGRNTGELFF.

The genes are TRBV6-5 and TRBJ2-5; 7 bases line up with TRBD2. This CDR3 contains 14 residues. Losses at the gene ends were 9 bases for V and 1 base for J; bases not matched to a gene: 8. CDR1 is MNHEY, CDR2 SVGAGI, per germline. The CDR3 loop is CASTGGWIQETQYF. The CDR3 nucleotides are TGTGCCAGTACCGGGGGGTGGATCCAAGAGACCCAGTACTTC.

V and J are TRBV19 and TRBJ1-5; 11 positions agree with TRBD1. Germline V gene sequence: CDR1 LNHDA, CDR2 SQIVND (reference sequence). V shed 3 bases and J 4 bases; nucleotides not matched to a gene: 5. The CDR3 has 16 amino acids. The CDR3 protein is CASSMGQGVLNQPQHF. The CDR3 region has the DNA TGTGCCAGTAGTATGGGACAGGGGGTCTTAAATCAGCCCCAGCATTTT. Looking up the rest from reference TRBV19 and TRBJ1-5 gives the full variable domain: DGGITQSPKYLFRKEGQNVTLSCEQNLNHDAMYWYRQDPGQGLRLIYYSQIVNDFQKGDIAEGYSVSREKKESFPLTVTSAQKNPTAFYLCASSMGQGVLNQPQHFGDGTRLSIL.

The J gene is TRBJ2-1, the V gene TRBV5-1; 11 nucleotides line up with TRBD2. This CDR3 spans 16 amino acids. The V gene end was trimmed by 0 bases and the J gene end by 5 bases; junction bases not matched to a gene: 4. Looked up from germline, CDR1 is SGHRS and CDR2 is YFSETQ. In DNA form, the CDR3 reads TGCGCCAGCAGCTTGGGTAGCGGGAGGGGGGACAATGAGCAGTTCTTC. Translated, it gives CASSLGSGRGDNEQFF.

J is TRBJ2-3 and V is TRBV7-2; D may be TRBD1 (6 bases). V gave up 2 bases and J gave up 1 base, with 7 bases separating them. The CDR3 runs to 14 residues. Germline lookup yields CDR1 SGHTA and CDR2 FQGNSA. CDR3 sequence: CASSLPGGTDTQYF. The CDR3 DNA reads TGTGCCAGCAGCTTACCAGGGGGCACAGATACGCAGTATTTT.

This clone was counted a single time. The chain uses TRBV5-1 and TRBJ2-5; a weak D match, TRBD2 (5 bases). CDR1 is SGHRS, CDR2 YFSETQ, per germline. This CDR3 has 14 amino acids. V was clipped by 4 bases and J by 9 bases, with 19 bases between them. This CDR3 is CASSVSSIKRSQYF. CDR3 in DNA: TGCGCCAGCAGCGTTTCATCAATAAAGCGGTCCCAGTACTTC. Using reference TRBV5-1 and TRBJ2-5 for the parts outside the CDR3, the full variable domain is KAGVTQTPRYLIKTRGQQVTLSCSPISGHRSVSWYQQTPGQGLQFLFEYFSETQRNKGNFPGRFSGRQFSNSRSEMNVSTLELGDSALYLCASSVSSIKRSQYFGPGTRLLVL.

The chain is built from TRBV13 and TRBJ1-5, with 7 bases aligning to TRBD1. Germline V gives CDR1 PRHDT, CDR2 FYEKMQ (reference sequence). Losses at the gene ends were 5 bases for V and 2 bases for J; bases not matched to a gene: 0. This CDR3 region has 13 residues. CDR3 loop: CASSQGGNQPQHF. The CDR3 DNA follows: TGTGCCAGCAGCCAGGGGGGCAATCAGCCCCAGCATTTT.

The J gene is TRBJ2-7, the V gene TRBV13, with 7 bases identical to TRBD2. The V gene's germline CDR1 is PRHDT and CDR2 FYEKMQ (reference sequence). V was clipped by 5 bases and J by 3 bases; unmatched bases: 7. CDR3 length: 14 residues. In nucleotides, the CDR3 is TGTGCCAGCAGCCCTCGGGGCGGGAGCTACGAGCAGTACTTC. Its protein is CASSPRGGSYEQYF.

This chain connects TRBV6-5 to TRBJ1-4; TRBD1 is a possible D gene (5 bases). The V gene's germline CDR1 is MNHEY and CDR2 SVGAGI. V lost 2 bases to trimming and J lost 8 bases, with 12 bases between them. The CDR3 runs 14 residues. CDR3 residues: CASSYGQGGEKLFF. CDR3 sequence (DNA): TGTGCCAGCAGTTACGGGCAGGGTGGAGAAAAACTGTTTTTT.

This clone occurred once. The CDR3 is CASSWGGLDIDTQYF. The CDR3 DNA sequence: TGTGCCAGCAGTTGGGGAGGGCTAGATATAGATACGCAGTATTTT. This chain links TRBV28 with TRBJ2-3, with 7 bases fitting TRBD2. The J segment lost 5 bases and the V segment lost 4 bases, leaving 9 bases of the junction unmatched. CDR3 length equals 15 residues. The germline V gene encodes CDR1 MDHEN and CDR2 SYDVKM.